A selection of T cell receptor beta chains follows, all from one sample in a study of OX40 agonist ivuxolimab in advanced cancers. Only in-frame clones appear in the TCRdb table, and some are missing; sequencing was by immunoSEQ multiplex PCR. The sample lists around 35,000 clones; around 84% were seen once. The sample in question was CD4+ or CD8+ T cells sorted from blood, obtained in a trial of the OX40 agonist ivuxolimab. All receptors come from an adult with an advanced solid tumor such as melanoma, head and neck, liver or kidney cancer. Each CDR3 is given with its conserved first and last residue. D genes are given only for firm matches. Expanded clones are given a class, and other clones once, few, many or no size at all.

V,J,D,size,DNA,CDR3
TRBV6-1,TRBJ1-4,.,once,TGTGCCAGCAGTCCACGCGAATCCGGGGGTGAAAAACTGTTTTTT,CASSPRESGGEKLFF
TRBV6-5,TRBJ1-4,.,.,TGTGCCAGCAGCTCCCTCAAGGGGGCTAATGAAAAACTGTTTTTT,CASSSLKGANEKLFF
TRBV5-6,TRBJ2-7,.,.,TGTGCCAGCAGCTTCCGGGACTCCCACCCCCACTACGAGCAGTACTTC,CASSFRDSHPHYEQYF
TRBV29-1,TRBJ1-1,.,.,TGCAGCGTTGAGTATCGAATGGGCACTGAAGCTTTCTTT,CSVEYRMGTEAFF
TRBV27,TRBJ1-2,TRBD1,.,TGTGCCAGCAGCCAGGGACAGAACTATGGCTACACCTTC,CASSQGQNYGYTF
TRBV11-3,TRBJ2-2,TRBD2,.,TGTGCCAGCAGCGCCACGACTAGCCTTGCCGGGGAGCTGTTTTTT,CASSATTSLAGELFF
TRBV6-1,TRBJ2-1,TRBD2,.,TGTGCCAGCAGTGTACGCGGAACTAGCGGATACAATGAGCAGTTCTTC,CASSVRGTSGYNEQFF
TRBV5-1,TRBJ2-5,TRBD1,.,TGCGCCAGCAGCACACAGGGGGAAGAGACCCAGTACTTC,CASSTQGEETQYF
TRBV29-1,TRBJ2-1,TRBD1,.,TGCAGCCCCCCGGGGACAGGGGCCAAACTACTAGGCAATGAGCAGTTCTTC,CSPPGTGAKLLGNEQFF
TRBV7-9,TRBJ2-5,TRBD1,.,TGTGCCAGCAGCGTGGACAGGGGGCTGGATATGAAGACCCAGTACTTC,CASSVDRGLDMKTQYF
TRBV29-1,TRBJ2-3,TRBD2,.,TGCAGCGCGTTGCCTGGACTAGCGGGGGGCACAGATACGCAGTATTTT,CSALPGLAGGTDTQYF
TRBV28,TRBJ2-1,.,.,TGTGCCAGCAGGGGAGATCAGCCGAATGAGCAGTTCTTC,CASRGDQPNEQFF
TRBV30,TRBJ2-2,.,once,TGTGCCTGGAGTGTAGGCAAGAACACCGGGGAGCTGTTTTTT,CAWSVGKNTGELFF
TRBV6-1,TRBJ2-7,.,.,TGTGCCAGCAGACTTTCGGGCATACCCTGCGAGCAGTACTTC,CASRLSGIPCEQYF
TRBV5-4,TRBJ1-1,TRBD1,.,TGTGCCAGCAGCCTTTACAGGGGGCAGAACACTGAAGCTTTCTTT,CASSLYRGQNTEAFF
TRBV6-1,TRBJ2-1,TRBD2,.,TGTGCCAGCAGTGGTCGACTAGCGGGCTCCTACAATGAGCAGTTCTTC,CASSGRLAGSYNEQFF
TRBV14,TRBJ2-3,TRBD2,.,TGTGCCAGCAGCCTGATAGCGGGGGGCCCCCCCGGCCCGCAGTATTTT,CASSLIAGGPPGPQYF
TRBV9,TRBJ2-7,TRBD2,.,TGTGCCAGCAGCGGGACTAGCGACTACGAGCAGTACTTC,CASSGTSDYEQYF
TRBV7-9,TRBJ2-3,TRBD2,.,TGTGCCAGCAGCTTAGGACTAGCGGAAGATACGCAGTATTTT,CASSLGLAEDTQYF
TRBV7-2,TRBJ1-4,.,.,TGTGCCAGCAGTTCGGACTGGAATGAAAAACTGTTTTTT,CASSSDWNEKLFF
TRBV5-1,TRBJ1-4,TRBD1,few,TGCGCCAGCAGCTCGTCGACAGGGAGGGATGAAAAACTGTTTTTT,CASSSSTGRDEKLFF
TRBV28,TRBJ2-7,TRBD1,.,TGTGCCAGCAGTTTGACAGGGAGAAACGAGCAGTACTTC,CASSLTGRNEQYF
TRBV5-6,TRBJ2-2,TRBD1,.,TGTGCCAGCACAACCGAACAGGGGCCGGTCACCGGGGAGCTGTTTTTT,CASTTEQGPVTGELFF
TRBV29-1,TRBJ1-1,.,few,TGCAGCGTTGAAGATCCGGTTGAAGCTTTCTTT,CSVEDPVEAFF
TRBV30,TRBJ2-4,.,.,TGTGCCTGCGGATACAGCTTTACCAAAAACATTCAGTACTTC,CACGYSFTKNIQYF
TRBV11-1,TRBJ2-1,TRBD2,.,TGTGCCAGCAGCTCTGGGACTAGCGGGAGCGGCTACAATGAGCAGTTCTTC,CASSSGTSGSGYNEQFF
TRBV6-6,TRBJ2-5,TRBD1,.,TGTGCCAGCAGTGAGGACAGGGGGCCCCAAGAGACCCAGTACTTC,CASSEDRGPQETQYF
TRBV11-1,TRBJ2-3,.,.,TGTGCCAGCAGCCACATCGGGACCGAAGGGAGGAATACGCAGTATTTT,CASSHIGTEGRNTQYF
TRBV6-5,TRBJ1-1,.,.,TGTGCCAGCAGTATACACCCTACGGGGAACACTGAAGCTTTCTTT,CASSIHPTGNTEAFF
TRBV2,TRBJ1-6,.,.,TGTGCCAGCAGTGAAGCGGATTTTTATAATTCACCCCTCCACTTT,CASSEADFYNSPLHF
TRBV18,TRBJ2-5,TRBD2,.,TGTGCCAGCTCACCACCTACGATAGCGGGAGAAGAGACCCAGTACTTC,CASSPPTIAGEETQYF
TRBV5-4,TRBJ2-7,TRBD2,.,TGTGCCAGCAGCTTGGCGGTTAGCGGGGGGCAAGGCGAGCAGTACTTC,CASSLAVSGGQGEQYF
TRBV28,TRBJ2-2,.,.,TGTGCCAGTCTCCGGGAGCGCAGGAGCACCGGGGAGCTGTTTTTT,CASLRERRSTGELFF
TRBV7-2,TRBJ2-3,TRBD1,.,TGTGCCAGCAGCCGGACAGGGGGCTTCGATACGCAGTATTTT,CASSRTGGFDTQYF
TRBV11-2,TRBJ2-7,.,once,TGTGCCAGCCACCCGACAGCCCTTTACGAGCAGTACTTC,CASHPTALYEQYF
TRBV2,TRBJ1-2,.,.,TGTGCCAGCAGGGTGAGGGGTCTTTTGGTATATGGCTACACCTTC,CASRVRGLLVYGYTF
TRBV2,TRBJ2-2,.,.,TGTGCCAGCGAGGAAACCGGGGAGCTGTTTTTT,CASEETGELFF
TRBV28,TRBJ2-1,.,.,TGTGCCAGCTGCCTAGTGGGAGCCTACAATGAGCAGTTCTTC,CASCLVGAYNEQFF
TRBV6-5,TRBJ2-1,.,.,TGTGCCAGCAGTTACTCGGGCAACACCTACAATGAGCAGTTCTTC,CASSYSGNTYNEQFF
TRBV5-1,TRBJ2-7,.,.,TGCGCCAGCAGCTTGGATCCCGGGAGCTCCTACGAGCAGTACTTC,CASSLDPGSSYEQYF
TRBV28,TRBJ1-6,TRBD1,.,TGTGCCAGCAGTTTTAAGACAGGGGTGCATTCACCCCTCCACTTT,CASSFKTGVHSPLHF
TRBV29-1,TRBJ2-4,.,.,TGCAGCGTATACTGGTTTAACCAAAACATTCAGTACTTC,CSVYWFNQNIQYF
TRBV7-9,TRBJ1-2,TRBD1,.,TGTGCCAGCAGCTTAATCGCAGGGGGCGATGGCTACACCTTC,CASSLIAGGDGYTF
TRBV12-2,TRBJ1-1,.,.,TGTGCAAGTCGCCCCCCCAGACGAAAGGACACGATACCGAGCACTGAAGCTTTCTTT,CASRPPRRKDTIPSTEAFF
TRBV5-6,TRBJ1-5,.,.,TGTGCCAGCAGCCGTCTGGACTCTCAGCCCCAGCATTTT,CASSRLDSQPQHF
TRBV11-2,TRBJ1-6,.,.,TGTGCCAGCAGCGCTTCCGGGACATATAATTCACCCCTCCACTTT,CASSASGTYNSPLHF